The 20 T cell receptor beta chains in this list originate from one sample, sequenced in a study of high-grade serous ovarian cancer treatment subgroups. Tumor tissue was taken before any definitive surgery or chemotherapy was given. This table comes from immunoSEQ multiplex PCR, and its TCRdb copy is limited to in-frame clones, with some not included. Altogether approximately 5,000 clones are present, under 80% being singletons, with the ten largest covering 9% to 9.5%. Sequenced: tumor tissue. These receptors were collected from a human donor with high-grade serous ovarian cancer.

The rearrangement joins TRBV15 to TRBJ2-4; no firm D call. The CDR3 consists of 15 residues. The V gene lost 0 bases and the J gene lost 0 bases, with 6 bases spanning the gap. Germline CDR1 reads LNHNV; CDR2 reads YYDKDF (reference sequence). CDR3 region: CATSRENLAKNIQYF. The CDR3 DNA reads TGTGCCACCAGCAGAGAGAACTTAGCCAAAAACATTCAGTACTTC. Full variable domain (remainder filled in from reference TRBV15 and TRBJ2-4): DAMVIQNPRYQVTQFGKPVTLSCSQTLNHNVMYWYQQKSSQAPKLLFHYYDKDFNNEADTPDNFQSRRPNTSFCFLDIRSPGLGDTAMYLCATSRENLAKNIQYFGAGTRLSVL.

The chain is built from TRBV15 and TRBJ2-1; TRBD1 might be the D (6 bases). The CDR3 is 17 amino acids. CDR1 and CDR2 (germline): LNHNV, YYDKDF (reference sequence). Trimming stripped 4 bases from V and 6 bases from J, with 22 bases between. Written as DNA, the CDR3 is TGTGCCACCAGCACTGTTTTGGACAGTATGTCGGGCAATGAGCAGTTCTTC. This encodes CATSTVLDSMSGNEQFF.

Only a few counts were recorded for this clone. This chain connects TRBV6-6 to TRBJ1-1; D gene unclear. Trimming left V 0 bases short and J 2 bases short, with 7 bases between. CDR3 length equals 14 residues. Germline loops: CDR1 MNHNY, CDR2 SVGAGI (reference sequence). The CDR3 reads CASSYSDRNTEAFF. Here the CDR3 DNA reads TGTGCCAGCAGTTACTCGGACCGAAACACTGAAGCTTTCTTT.

The rearrangement joins TRBV27 to TRBJ1-2; D remains unclear. Germline loops: CDR1 MNHEY, CDR2 SMNVEV (reference sequence). The ends were cut back, 3 bases at V and 3 bases at J, with 14 bases in the middle. This CDR3 contains 15 residues. CDR3 sequence (DNA): TGTGCCAGCAGTTTCGGTTTCGGCTCCGACTATGGCTACACCTTC. This sequence encodes CASSFGFGSDYGYTF.

The rearrangement uses TRBV7-8 and TRBJ2-3; D is uncertain. Germline V lookup: CDR1 SGHVS, CDR2 FQNEAQ. The CDR3 totals 14 residues. V lost 1 base and J lost 4, with 9 bases in between. The CDR3 spells CASSLEAGADTQYF. The CDR3 DNA reads as TGTGCCAGCAGCTTAGAGGCTGGAGCAGATACGCAGTATTTT.

This clone was detected only a few times. The chain joins TRBV10-3 to TRBJ1-2, with D possibly being TRBD1 (6 bases). V dropped 11 bases and J dropped 8 bases, with 24 bases sitting between them. This CDR3 contains 14 residues. Germline V lookup: CDR1 ENHRY, CDR2 SYGVKD. The CDR3 protein is CAAREDRSSEGYTF. The DNA for the CDR3 is TGTGCCGCCAGGGAAGACAGGTCCTCGGAAGGCTACACCTTC.

The CDR3 sequence: CASSSSTGMIFSYEQYF. CDR3 in DNA: TGTGCCAGCAGTTCATCGACAGGGATGATTTTCTCCTACGAGCAGTACTTC. The chain joins TRBV28 to TRBJ2-7, with 7 bases aligning to TRBD1. Germline trimming cut 4 bases from V and 0 bases from J; bases unmatched to any gene: 12. From germline, CDR1 is MDHEN and CDR2 SYDVKM. The CDR3 runs to 17 residues.

The chain is built from TRBV19 and TRBJ2-1; tentatively, D is TRBD2 (6 bases). From germline, CDR1 is LNHDA and CDR2 SQIVND (reference sequence). Between the trimmed V and J ends, which lost 6 bases and 5 bases, there was a span of 17 bases. CDR3 length: 15 residues. CDR3 residues: CASRGPLGLNNEQFF. The DNA for the CDR3 is TGTGCCAGTAGGGGTCCCTTGGGACTTAACAATGAGCAGTTCTTC. The variable domain in full, with the rest retrieved from reference TRBV19 and TRBJ2-1, is DGGITQSPKYLFRKEGQNVTLSCEQNLNHDAMYWYRQDPGQGLRLIYYSQIVNDFQKGDIAEGYSVSREKKESFPLTVTSAQKNPTAFYLCASRGPLGLNNEQFFGPGTRLTVL.

The chain combines TRBV7-2 with TRBJ1-1; no definite D call. The germline CDR1 and CDR2 sequences are SGHTA and FQGNSA. Trimming took 1 base from V and 4 from J, leaving 4 bases between them. The length of the CDR3 is 12 residues. CDR3 in amino acids: CASSLGVTEAFF. The CDR3 DNA reads TGTGCCAGCAGCTTAGGGGTCACTGAAGCTTTCTTT.

The V call is TRBV29-1, the J call TRBJ2-3; unclear D gene. The CDR3 is made up of 13 amino acids. Germline V gene data show CDR1 as SQVTM and CDR2 as ANQGSEA. Trimming shortened V by 2 bases and J by 2 bases, and 8 bases separated the two germline ends. This chain's CDR3 is CSVESDSTDTQYF. Here the CDR3 DNA reads TGCAGCGTTGAAAGTGACTCCACAGATACGCAGTATTTT.

The CDR3 is CASSLAPQGADTQYF. DNA of the CDR3: TGTGCCAGCAGCTTAGCGCCCCAGGGGGCTGATACGCAGTATTTT. The rearrangement uses TRBV7-9 and TRBJ2-3, with TRBD1 matching over 8 bases. With 0 bases clipped from V and 6 bases from J, the junction kept 5 bases outside the gene matches. CDR1 is SEHNR and CDR2 is FQNEAQ in the germline V gene (reference sequence). The CDR3 is made up of 15 amino acids.

The V and J genes are TRBV9 and TRBJ2-1, with D possibly matching TRBD1 (6 bases). V dropped 0 bases and J dropped 0 bases, with 13 bases sitting between them. The germline V gene has CDR1 SGDLS and CDR2 YYNGEE. CDR3 length: 17 residues. The CDR3: CASSVAPTGSSYNEQFF. The DNA of the CDR3 is TGTGCCAGCAGCGTAGCCCCCACAGGGAGCTCCTACAATGAGCAGTTCTTC.

V gene TRBV6-1 combines with J gene TRBJ1-2, with D possibly being TRBD1 (5 bases). CDR3 length: 13 amino acids. Germline assignment: CDR1 MNHNS and CDR2 SASEGT. V was pared by 6 bases and J by 4 bases, with 12 bases between. DNA for the CDR3: TGTGCCAGCAGGGATACAGGTCCCTATGGCTACACCTTC. This codes for CASRDTGPYGYTF.

The chain combines TRBV19 with TRBJ2-2, with 14 bases fitting TRBD2. CDR3 length: 15 residues. Per germline, CDR1 LNHDA and CDR2 SQIVND (reference sequence). The trim removed 8 bases at V and 7 bases at J, leaving 6 bases unmatched. CDR3 coding DNA: TGTGCCAGTGCCGGACTAGCGGGAGGAGGCGGGGAGCTGTTTTTT. Amino acids: CASAGLAGGGGELFF.

The chain recombines TRBV7-2 with TRBJ2-5, with unresolved D. This CDR3 has 13 amino acids. Trimming cost V 2 bases and J 4 bases, with 8 bases left between them. In germline, CDR1 is SGHTA, CDR2 FQGNSA. This CDR3 reads CASSLRLPETQYF. DNA of the CDR3: TGTGCCAGCAGCTTACGCCTCCCAGAGACCCAGTACTTC.

This chain uses TRBV5-6 with TRBJ2-3; 12 bases are shared with TRBD1. The V and J ends lost 5 bases and 5 bases, in that order; junction bases with no gene match: 12. The CDR3 totals 17 residues. Germline CDR1 is SGHDT and CDR2 is YYEEEE. Here the CDR3 reads CASSFPGTGGLGDTQYF. In nucleotides, the CDR3 is TGTGCCAGCAGTTTTCCCGGGACAGGGGGCCTTGGAGATACGCAGTATTTT.

The chain has TRBV7-9 and TRBJ2-7; the match to TRBD1 covers 11 bases. V was clipped by 4 bases and J by 10 bases; unmatched bases: 18. The CDR3 runs 17 residues. CDR1 is SEHNR, CDR2 FQNEAQ, per germline (reference sequence). The CDR3 loop is CASSSLSNLGQGAIQYF. In nucleotides, the CDR3 is TGTGCCAGCAGCTCCTTAAGTAATCTCGGACAGGGGGCTATCCAGTACTTC.

This chain connects TRBV4-2 to TRBJ1-5; no clear D gene. CDR1 is LGHNA, CDR2 YNFKEQ, per germline. CDR3 length: 17 amino acids. Trimming stripped 0 bases from V and 0 bases from J, with 12 bases between. The CDR3 region has the DNA TGTGCCAGCAGCCAAGAAAGTGTAAGACATAGCAATCAGCCCCAGCATTTT. This sequence encodes CASSQESVRHSNQPQHF.

This clone came up a few times. J is TRBJ2-6 and V is TRBV4-1; perhaps TRBD1 as D (6 bases). CDR1 MGHRA and CDR2 YSYEKL come from the germline V gene. This CDR3 spans 18 amino acids. V was trimmed by 0 bases and J by 2 bases, leaving 14 bases between them. CDR3 sequence: CASSQDLMGAAGANVLTF. The CDR3 DNA is TGCGCCAGCAGCCAAGATCTTATGGGGGCTGCTGGGGCCAACGTCCTGACTTTC.

This chain links TRBV7-9 with TRBJ2-7; 9 bases align to TRBD2. Germline V gene sequence: CDR1 SEHNR, CDR2 FQNEAQ (reference sequence). J was trimmed by 4 bases and V by 4 bases; bases with no gene match: 8. The CDR3 contains 15 residues. CDR3: CASSSSSGAIYEQYF. CDR3 DNA: TGTGCCAGCAGCTCTTCTAGCGGGGCTATTTACGAGCAGTACTTC.